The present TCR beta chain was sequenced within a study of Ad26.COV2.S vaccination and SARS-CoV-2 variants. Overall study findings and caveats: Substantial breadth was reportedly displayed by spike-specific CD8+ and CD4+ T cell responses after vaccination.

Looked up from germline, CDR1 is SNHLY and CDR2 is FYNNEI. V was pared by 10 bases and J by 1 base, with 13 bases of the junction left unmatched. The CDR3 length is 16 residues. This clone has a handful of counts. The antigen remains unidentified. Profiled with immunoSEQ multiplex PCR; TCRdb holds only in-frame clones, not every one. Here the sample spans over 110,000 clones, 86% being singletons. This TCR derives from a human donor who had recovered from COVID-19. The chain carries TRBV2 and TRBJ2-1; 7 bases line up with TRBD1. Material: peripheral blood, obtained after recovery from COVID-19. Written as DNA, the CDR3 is TGTGCCATAGTCCAGGGGGACACCGGATCCTACAATGAGCAGTTCTTC. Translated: CAIVQGDTGSYNEQFF.